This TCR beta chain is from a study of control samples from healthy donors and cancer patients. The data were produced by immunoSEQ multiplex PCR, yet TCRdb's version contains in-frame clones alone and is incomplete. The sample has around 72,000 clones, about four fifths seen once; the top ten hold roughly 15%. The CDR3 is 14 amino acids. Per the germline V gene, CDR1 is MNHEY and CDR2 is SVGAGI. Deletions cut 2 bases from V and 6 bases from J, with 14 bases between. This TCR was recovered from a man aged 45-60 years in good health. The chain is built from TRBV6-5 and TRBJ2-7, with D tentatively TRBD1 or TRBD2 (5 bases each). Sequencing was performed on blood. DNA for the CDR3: TGTGCCAGCAGTTACGGGCAGGGAGTACGCGAGCAGTACTTC. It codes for CASSYGQGVREQYF.